This TCR beta chain is drawn from a study of OX40 agonist ivuxolimab in advanced cancers. TCRdb's table, derived via immunoSEQ multiplex PCR, lists solely in-frame clones and lacks some. The table lists approximately 88,000 clones, more than 70% of them singletons. Sequences were derived from CD4+ or CD8+ T cells sorted from blood, sampled in a trial of the OX40 agonist ivuxolimab. This sequence was found in an adult with an advanced solid tumor such as melanoma, head and neck, liver or kidney cancer.

This chain's CDR3 is CASSQVSSGGAQETQYF. The CDR3 nucleotides read TGTGCCAGCAGCCAAGTTAGTAGCGGGGGGGCCCAAGAGACCCAGTACTTC. The gene calls are TRBV4-2 and TRBJ2-5; 11 nucleotides line up with TRBD2. Losses at the gene ends were 1 base for V and 1 base for J; bases not matched to a gene: 5. CDR1 is LGHNA and CDR2 is YNFKEQ in the germline V gene. The length of the CDR3 is 17 residues.